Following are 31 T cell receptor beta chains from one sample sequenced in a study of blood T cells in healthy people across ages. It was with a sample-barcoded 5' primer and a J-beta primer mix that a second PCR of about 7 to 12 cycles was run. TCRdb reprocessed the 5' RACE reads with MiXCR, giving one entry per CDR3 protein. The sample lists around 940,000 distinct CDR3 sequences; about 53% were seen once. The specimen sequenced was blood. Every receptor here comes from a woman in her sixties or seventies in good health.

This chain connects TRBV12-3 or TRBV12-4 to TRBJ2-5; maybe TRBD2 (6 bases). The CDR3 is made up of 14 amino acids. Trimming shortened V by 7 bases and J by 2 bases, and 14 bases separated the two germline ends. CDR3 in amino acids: CASNVPGLQETQYF. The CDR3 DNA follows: TGTGCCAGCAATGTCCCGGGACTTCAAGAGACCCAGTACTTC.

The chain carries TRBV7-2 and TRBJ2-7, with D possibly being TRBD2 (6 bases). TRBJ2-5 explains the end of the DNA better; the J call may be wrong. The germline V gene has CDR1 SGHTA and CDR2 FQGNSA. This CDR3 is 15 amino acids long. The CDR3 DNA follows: TGTGCCAGCAGCTTAGACGGGGGAGGAGGAGAGACCCAGTACTTC. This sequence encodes CASSLDGGGGETQYF.

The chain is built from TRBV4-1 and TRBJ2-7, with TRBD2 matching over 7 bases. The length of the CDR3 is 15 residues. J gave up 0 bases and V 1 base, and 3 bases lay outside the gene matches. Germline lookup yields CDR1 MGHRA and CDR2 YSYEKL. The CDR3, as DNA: TGCGCCAGCAGCCAAGCGGGCGGGAGCTCCTACGAGCAGTACTTC. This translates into CASSQAGGSSYEQYF.

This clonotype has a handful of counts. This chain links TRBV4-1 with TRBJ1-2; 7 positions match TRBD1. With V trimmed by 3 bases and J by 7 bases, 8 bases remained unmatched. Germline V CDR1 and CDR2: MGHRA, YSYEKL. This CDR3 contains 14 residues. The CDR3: CASSQVTGLSGYTF. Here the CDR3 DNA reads TGCGCCAGCAGCCAGGTGACAGGGTTAAGTGGCTACACCTTC.

The CDR3 DNA reads as TGTGCCTGGAGGTTAGCTTACGAGCAGTACTTC. This translates into CAWRLAYEQYF. V gene TRBV30 combines with J gene TRBJ2-7; D remains ambiguous. This CDR3 contains 11 residues. Trimming cost V 3 bases and J 4 bases, with 7 bases left between them. Germline CDR1 is GTSNPN and CDR2 is SVGIG (reference sequence).

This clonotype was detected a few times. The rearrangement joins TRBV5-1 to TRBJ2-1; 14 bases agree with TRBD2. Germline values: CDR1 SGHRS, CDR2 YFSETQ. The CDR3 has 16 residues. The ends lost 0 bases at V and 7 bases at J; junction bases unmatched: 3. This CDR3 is CASSLVTSGRANEQFF. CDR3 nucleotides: TGCGCCAGCAGCTTGGTGACTAGCGGGAGGGCGAATGAGCAGTTCTTC.

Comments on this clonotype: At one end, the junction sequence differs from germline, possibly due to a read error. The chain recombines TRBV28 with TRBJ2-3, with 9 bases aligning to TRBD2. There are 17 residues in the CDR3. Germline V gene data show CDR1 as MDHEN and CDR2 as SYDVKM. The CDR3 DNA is TGTGCCAGCAGCTTATCGAGACCGGGACTAGCCACAGATACGCAGTATTTT. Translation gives CASSLSRPGLATDTQYF.

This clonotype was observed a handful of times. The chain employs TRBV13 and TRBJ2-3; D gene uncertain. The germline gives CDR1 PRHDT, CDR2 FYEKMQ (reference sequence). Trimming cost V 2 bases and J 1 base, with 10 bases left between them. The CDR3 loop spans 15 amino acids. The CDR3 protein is CASSLKQSGTDTQYF. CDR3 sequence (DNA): TGTGCCAGCAGCTTAAAACAGTCAGGCACAGATACGCAGTATTTT.

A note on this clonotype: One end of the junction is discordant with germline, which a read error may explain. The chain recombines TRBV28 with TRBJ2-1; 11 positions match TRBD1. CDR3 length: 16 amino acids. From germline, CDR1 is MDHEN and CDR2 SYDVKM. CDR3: CASSFGGQGAGNERFF. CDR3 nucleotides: TGTGCCAGCAGTTTCGGCGGACAGGGGGCTGGCAATGAGCGGTTCTTC.

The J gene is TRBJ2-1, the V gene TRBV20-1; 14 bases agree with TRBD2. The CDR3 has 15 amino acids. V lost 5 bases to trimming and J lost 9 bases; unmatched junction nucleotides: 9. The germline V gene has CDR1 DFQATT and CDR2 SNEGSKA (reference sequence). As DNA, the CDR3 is TGCAGTGCTTTGCGACTAGCGGGAGGGTTAACTGAGCAGTTCTTC. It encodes CSALRLAGGLTEQFF.

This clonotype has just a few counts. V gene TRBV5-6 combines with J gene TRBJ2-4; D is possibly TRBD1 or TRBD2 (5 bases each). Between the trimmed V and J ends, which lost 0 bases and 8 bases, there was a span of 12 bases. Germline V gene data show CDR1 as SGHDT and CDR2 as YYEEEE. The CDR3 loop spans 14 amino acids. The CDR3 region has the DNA TGTGCCAGCAGCTTGGGGGACCAGGGCTACATTCAGTACTTC. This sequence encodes CASSLGDQGYIQYF.

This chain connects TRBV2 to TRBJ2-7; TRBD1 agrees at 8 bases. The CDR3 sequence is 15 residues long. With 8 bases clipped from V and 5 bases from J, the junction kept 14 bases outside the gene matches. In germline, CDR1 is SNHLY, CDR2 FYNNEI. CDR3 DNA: TGTGCCAGCTCTCTTGAAAGGACAGGGAGCCACGAGCAGTACTTC. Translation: CASSLERTGSHEQYF. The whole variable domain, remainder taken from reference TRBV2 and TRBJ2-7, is EPEVTQTPSHQVTQMGQEVILRCVPISNHLYFYWYRQILGQKVEFLVSFYNNEISEKSEIFDDQFSVERPDGSNFTLKIRSTKLEDSAMYFCASSLERTGSHEQYFGPGTRLTVT.

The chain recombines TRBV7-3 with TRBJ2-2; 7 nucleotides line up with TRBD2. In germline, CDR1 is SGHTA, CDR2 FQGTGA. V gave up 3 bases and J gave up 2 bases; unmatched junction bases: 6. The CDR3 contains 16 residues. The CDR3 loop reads CASSFSGGINTGELFF. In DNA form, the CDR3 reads TGTGCCAGCAGCTTCTCCGGGGGGATCAACACCGGGGAGCTGTTTTTT.

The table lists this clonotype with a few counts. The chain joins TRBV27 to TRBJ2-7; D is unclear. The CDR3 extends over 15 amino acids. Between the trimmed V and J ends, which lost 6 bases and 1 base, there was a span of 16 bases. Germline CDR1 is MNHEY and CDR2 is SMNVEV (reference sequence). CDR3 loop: CASSPTEMASYEQYF. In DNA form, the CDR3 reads TGTGCCAGCAGCCCTACAGAGATGGCATCCTACGAGCAGTACTTC.

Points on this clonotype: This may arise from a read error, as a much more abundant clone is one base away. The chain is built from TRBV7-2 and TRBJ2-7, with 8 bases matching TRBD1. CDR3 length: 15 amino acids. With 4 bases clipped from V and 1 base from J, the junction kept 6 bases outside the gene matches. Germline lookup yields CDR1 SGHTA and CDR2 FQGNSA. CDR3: CTSSSPDRGSYEQYF. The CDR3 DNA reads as TGTACCAGCAGCTCCCCCGACAGGGGATCCTACGAGCAGTACTTC.

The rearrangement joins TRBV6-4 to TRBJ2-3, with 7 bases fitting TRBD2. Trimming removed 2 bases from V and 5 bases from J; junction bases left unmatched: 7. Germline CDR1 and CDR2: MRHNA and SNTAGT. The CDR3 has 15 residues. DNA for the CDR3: TGTGCCAGCAGTGACATGGGAGGGCCTTTAGATACGCAGTATTTT. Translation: CASSDMGGPLDTQYF.

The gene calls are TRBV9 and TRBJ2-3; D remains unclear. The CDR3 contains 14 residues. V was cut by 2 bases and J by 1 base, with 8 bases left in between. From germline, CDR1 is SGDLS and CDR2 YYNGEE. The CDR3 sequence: CASSVRSRTDTQYF. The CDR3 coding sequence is TGTGCCAGCAGCGTCAGGTCTCGCACAGATACGCAGTATTTT.

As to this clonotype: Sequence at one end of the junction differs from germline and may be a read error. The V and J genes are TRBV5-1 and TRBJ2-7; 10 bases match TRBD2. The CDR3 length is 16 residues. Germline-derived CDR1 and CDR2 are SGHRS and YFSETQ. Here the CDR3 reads CASRLGKTSGSYEQYF. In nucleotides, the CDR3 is TGCGCCAGCCGCTTGGGGAAGACTAGCGGGTCCTACGAGCAGTACTTC.

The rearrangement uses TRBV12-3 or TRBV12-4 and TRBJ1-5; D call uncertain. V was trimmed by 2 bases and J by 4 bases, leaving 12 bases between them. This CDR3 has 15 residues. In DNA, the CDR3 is TGTGCCAGCAGTTTATCGGGCTTACCAAATCAGCCCCAGCATTTT. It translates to CASSLSGLPNQPQHF.

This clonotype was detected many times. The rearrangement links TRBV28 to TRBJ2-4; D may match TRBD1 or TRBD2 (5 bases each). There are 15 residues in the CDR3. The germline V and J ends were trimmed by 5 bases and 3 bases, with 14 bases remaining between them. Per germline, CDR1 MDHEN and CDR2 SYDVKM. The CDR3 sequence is CASSPPGRGKNIQYF. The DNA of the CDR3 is TGTGCCAGCAGTCCACCGGGACGTGGCAAAAACATTCAGTACTTC.

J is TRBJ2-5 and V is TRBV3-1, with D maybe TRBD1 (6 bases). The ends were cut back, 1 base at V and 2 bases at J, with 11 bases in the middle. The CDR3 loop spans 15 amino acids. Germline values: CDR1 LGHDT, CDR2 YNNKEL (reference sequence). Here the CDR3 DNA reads TGTGCCAGCAGCCAAGGCAGACAGGTTCAAGAGACCCAGTACTTC. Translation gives CASSQGRQVQETQYF.

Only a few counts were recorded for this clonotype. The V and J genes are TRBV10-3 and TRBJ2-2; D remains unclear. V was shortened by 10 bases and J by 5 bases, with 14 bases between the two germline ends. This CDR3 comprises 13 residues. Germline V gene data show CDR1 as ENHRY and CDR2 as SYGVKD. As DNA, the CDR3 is TGTGCCAGCGCCAATGGACCAACCGGGGAGCTGTTTTTT. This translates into CASANGPTGELFF.

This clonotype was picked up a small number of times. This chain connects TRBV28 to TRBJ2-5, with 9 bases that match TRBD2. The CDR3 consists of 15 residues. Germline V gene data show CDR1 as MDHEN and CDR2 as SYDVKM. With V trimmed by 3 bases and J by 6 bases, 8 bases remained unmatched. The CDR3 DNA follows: TGTGCCAGCAGTTTGAGTCTAGCGGGGCACAAGACCCAGTACTTC. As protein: CASSLSLAGHKTQYF.

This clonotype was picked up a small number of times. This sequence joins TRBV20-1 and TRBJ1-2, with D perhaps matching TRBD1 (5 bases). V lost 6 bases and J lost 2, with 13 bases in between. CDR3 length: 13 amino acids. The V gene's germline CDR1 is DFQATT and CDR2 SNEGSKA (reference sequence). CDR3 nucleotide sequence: TGCAGTGCGAGAAGGGACCCAAACTATGGCTACACCTTC. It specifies CSARRDPNYGYTF.

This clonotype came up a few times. DNA of the CDR3: TGTGCCAGCAGCCTGAGCGGGAGATCCTACAATGAGCAGTACTTC. It is translated as CASSLSGRSYNEQYF. The chain joins TRBV7-2 to TRBJ2-1, with TRBD2 matching 8 bases. The DNA end lines up better with TRBJ2-7; the J call may be wrong. The germline gives CDR1 SGHTA, CDR2 FQGNSA. This CDR3 is 15 amino acids long.

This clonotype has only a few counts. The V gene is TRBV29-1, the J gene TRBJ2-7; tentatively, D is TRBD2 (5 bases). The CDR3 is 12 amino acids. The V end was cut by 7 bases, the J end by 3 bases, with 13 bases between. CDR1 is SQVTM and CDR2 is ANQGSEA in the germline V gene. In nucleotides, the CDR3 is TGCAGCGGAGGGAGCGGTAACTACGAGCAGTACTTC. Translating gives CSGGSGNYEQYF.

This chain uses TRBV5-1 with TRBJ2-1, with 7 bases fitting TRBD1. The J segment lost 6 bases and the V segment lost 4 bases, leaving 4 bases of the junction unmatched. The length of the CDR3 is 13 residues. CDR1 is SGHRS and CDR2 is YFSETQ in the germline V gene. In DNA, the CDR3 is TGCGCCAGCAGCAGAACAGGGGCCAATGAGCAGTTCTTC. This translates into CASSRTGANEQFF.

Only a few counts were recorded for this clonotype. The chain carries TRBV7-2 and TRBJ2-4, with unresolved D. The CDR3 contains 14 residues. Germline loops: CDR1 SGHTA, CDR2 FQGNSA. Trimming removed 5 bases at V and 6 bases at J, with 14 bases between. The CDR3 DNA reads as TGTGCCAGCAGCACTTCATCAACCGTAAACATTCAGTACTTC. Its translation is CASSTSSTVNIQYF.

For the CDR3, the DNA is TGTGCCAGCAGAAACACCGGGACAGGGTTCCGTCGGAACTACGAGCAGTACTTC. Its protein product is CASRNTGTGFRRNYEQYF. This rearrangement joins TRBV27 to TRBJ2-5, with 9 bases fitting TRBD1. The J call may not be correct, given that the DNA end is closer to TRBJ2-7. The CDR3 contains 18 residues. The germline gives CDR1 MNHEY, CDR2 SMNVEV (reference sequence).

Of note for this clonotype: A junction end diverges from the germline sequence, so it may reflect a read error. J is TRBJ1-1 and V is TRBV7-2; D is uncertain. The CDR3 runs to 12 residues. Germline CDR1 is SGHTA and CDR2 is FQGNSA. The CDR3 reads CANSSHGTEAFF. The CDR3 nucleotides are TGTGCCAACAGCTCCCACGGCACTGAAGCTTTCTTT.

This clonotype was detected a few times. CDR3 nucleotides: TGTGCCACCGCGAAGGACGGGGGGCCGGGAGAGCAGTACTTC. This codes for CATAKDGGPGEQYF. The V gene is TRBV10-3, the J gene TRBJ2-5, with a tentative D call TRBD2 (7 bases). The CDR3 loop spans 14 amino acids. Germline CDR1 ENHRY, CDR2 SYGVKD. V was trimmed by 10 bases and J by 11 bases, leaving 26 bases between them.